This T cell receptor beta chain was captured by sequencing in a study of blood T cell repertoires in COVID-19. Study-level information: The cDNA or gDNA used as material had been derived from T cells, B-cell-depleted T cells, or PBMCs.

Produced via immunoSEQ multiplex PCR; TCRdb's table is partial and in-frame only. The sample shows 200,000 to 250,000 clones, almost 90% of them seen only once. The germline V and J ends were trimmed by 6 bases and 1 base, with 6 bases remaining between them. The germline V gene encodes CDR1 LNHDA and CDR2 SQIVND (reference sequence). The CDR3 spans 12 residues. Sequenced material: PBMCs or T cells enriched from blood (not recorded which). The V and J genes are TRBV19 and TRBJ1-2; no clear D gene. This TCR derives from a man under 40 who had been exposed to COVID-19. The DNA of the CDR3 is TGTGCCAGTAGCCCCCATAACTATGGCTACACCTTC. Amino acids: CASSPHNYGYTF.